This entry lists 32 T cell receptor beta chains sequenced from one sample in a study of TIL therapy for anti-PD-1-resistant metastatic lung cancer. Time point indicated: pre-treatment sample, taken before nivolumab and TIL therapy. The immunoSEQ assay was v3. The method was immunoSEQ multiplex PCR; TCRdb's version includes in-frame clones alone and lacks a portion of them. This sample has about 18,000 clones, with about four fifths found just once. Source: blood, taken at baseline. The receptors shown here come from a person aged 25 to 79 with non-small cell lung cancer.

This chain uses TRBV5-1 with TRBJ2-1; tentatively, D is TRBD2 (5 bases). CDR3 length: 14 residues. Looked up from germline, CDR1 is SGHRS and CDR2 is YFSETQ. The V gene lost 2 bases and the J gene lost 4 bases, with 10 bases spanning the gap. The CDR3 reads CASSFGEPYNEQFF. In DNA form, the CDR3 reads TGCGCCAGCAGCTTCGGGGAGCCTTACAATGAGCAGTTCTTC.

This chain links TRBV27 with TRBJ2-3; 13 positions agree with TRBD2. Germline values: CDR1 MNHEY, CDR2 SMNVEV (reference sequence). This CDR3 region has 18 residues. After removal of 4 bases from V and 5 bases from J, the junction contained 12 bases not matched to a gene. The CDR3 is CASSSLQTSGGAGDTQYF. The CDR3 nucleotides are TGTGCCAGCAGTTCCCTCCAAACTAGCGGGGGGGCAGGAGATACGCAGTATTTT.

The chain links TRBV19 to TRBJ2-3, with 14 bases fitting TRBD2. The germline V gene encodes CDR1 LNHDA and CDR2 SQIVND (reference sequence). V shed 6 bases, J shed 4 bases, and the junction held 9 bases outside the gene matches. The CDR3 loop spans 17 amino acids. The CDR3 DNA sequence: TGTGCCAGTAGCTATGGGACTAGCGGGAGTGTGCCAGATACGCAGTATTTT. It translates to CASSYGTSGSVPDTQYF.

The gene calls are TRBV11-3 and TRBJ1-3; no reliable D call. In germline, CDR1 is SGHNT, CDR2 YENEEA. The CDR3 sequence is 12 residues long. V was clipped by 0 bases and J by 4 bases, with 1 base between them. For the CDR3, the DNA is TGTGCCAGCAGCTTAGAAGGAAACACCATATATTTT. Amino acids: CASSLEGNTIYF.

The chain joins TRBV29-1 to TRBJ2-6; TRBD1 agrees at 9 bases. CDR1 SQVTM and CDR2 ANQGSEA come from the germline V gene. CDR3 length equals 16 residues. V lost 1 base, J lost 0 bases, and 1 base stayed unmatched. The CDR3 nucleotides are TGCAGCGTTGAAGGGACAGGGGCCTCTGGGGCCAACGTCCTGACTTTC. Amino acid sequence: CSVEGTGASGANVLTF.

The chain employs TRBV7-2 and TRBJ2-1; the D is unclear. Germline loops: CDR1 SGHTA, CDR2 FQGNSA. This CDR3 comprises 11 residues. V dropped 1 base and J dropped 8 bases, with 3 bases sitting between them. The CDR3 DNA follows: TGTGCCAGCAGCTTAGAATATGAGCAGTTCTTC. This sequence encodes CASSLEYEQFF.

The J gene is TRBJ1-4, the V gene TRBV18; D remains ambiguous. The CDR3 contains 13 residues. Germline-derived CDR1 and CDR2 are KGHSH and LQKENI. The ends were cut back, 0 bases at V and 3 bases at J, with 2 bases in the middle. CDR3 sequence reads: CASSPPSNEKLFF. The CDR3 DNA reads TGTGCCAGCTCACCACCGTCTAATGAAAAACTGTTTTTT.

CDR3 nucleotides: TGTGCCAGCAGCCTAAAGACAGGGGTGAACACTGAAGCTTTCTTT. Its protein is CASSLKTGVNTEAFF. The gene calls are TRBV7-2 and TRBJ1-1, with 8 bases identical to TRBD1. Unmatched junction bases numbered 5, after V lost 5 bases and J lost 0 bases. CDR3 length: 15 amino acids. Germline V gene sequence: CDR1 SGHTA, CDR2 FQGNSA. Filled out from reference TRBV7-2 and TRBJ1-1, the complete variable domain reads GAGVSQSPSNKVTEKGKDVELRCDPISGHTALYWYRQSLGQGLEFLIYFQGNSAPDKSGLPSDRFSAERTGGSVSTLTIQRTQQEDSAVYLCASSLKTGVNTEAFFGQGTRLTVV.

The V and J genes are TRBV28 and TRBJ1-2; perhaps TRBD1 as D (6 bases). V gave up 9 bases and J gave up 7 bases, with 24 bases separating them. This CDR3 is built from 15 residues. The germline CDR1 and CDR2 sequences are MDHEN and SYDVKM. CDR3 nucleotide sequence: TGTGCCAGTTCGACGCTTATCTACAGGGAGGTTGGCTACACCTTC. Amino acid sequence: CASSTLIYREVGYTF.

The V gene is TRBV5-1, the J gene TRBJ1-1; no reliable D call. Trimming removed 0 bases from V and 3 bases from J, with 12 bases in between. Germline V gene data show CDR1 as SGHRS and CDR2 as YFSETQ. The CDR3 covers 15 residues. CDR3 DNA sequence: TGCGCCAGCAGCTTGGGCCACAGCCGCGACACTGAAGCTTTCTTT. Protein: CASSLGHSRDTEAFF.

This clone was seen a single time. J is TRBJ1-5 and V is TRBV28, with D possibly TRBD1 on 5 matching bases. The CDR3 totals 16 residues. V was shortened by 6 bases and J by 9 bases, with 24 bases between the two germline ends. CDR1 is MDHEN, CDR2 SYDVKM, per germline. The CDR3 protein is CASRGIGRASSPPQHF. Here the CDR3 DNA reads TGTGCCAGCAGAGGTATTGGCAGGGCAAGCTCGCCGCCCCAGCATTTT.

The chain uses TRBV7-9 and TRBJ2-1; D not certain. Germline CDR1 is SEHNR and CDR2 is FQNEAQ (reference sequence). CDR3 length equals 12 residues. V gave up 3 bases and J gave up 9 bases, with 9 bases separating them. This chain's CDR3 is CASSLGFPEQFF. CDR3 nucleotide sequence: TGTGCCAGCAGCTTGGGCTTTCCTGAGCAGTTCTTC.

The V gene is TRBV7-2, the J gene TRBJ2-4; D uncertain. V gave up 5 bases and J gave up 8 bases, with 7 bases separating them. CDR3 length: 11 residues. CDR1 SGHTA and CDR2 FQGNSA come from the germline V gene. CDR3 nucleotides: TGTGCCAGCAGCCGATCGGACATTCAGTACTTC. Protein: CASSRSDIQYF.

This clone was detected a few times. The chain has TRBV7-6 and TRBJ2-1, with D tentatively TRBD2 (5 bases). V lost 6 bases to trimming and J lost 7 bases, with 22 bases between them. This CDR3 comprises 16 residues. Per germline, CDR1 SGHVS and CDR2 FNYEAQ. The CDR3 reads CASRSLGLGRENEQFF. The CDR3 DNA is TGTGCCAGCAGGTCCTTAGGACTGGGTAGGGAAAATGAGCAGTTCTTC. The whole variable domain, remainder taken from reference TRBV7-6 and TRBJ2-1, is GAGVSQSPRYKVTKRGQDVALRCDPISGHVSLYWYRQALGQGPEFLTYFNYEAQQDKSGLPNDRFSAERPEGSISTLTIQRTEQRDSAMYRCASRSLGLGRENEQFFGPGTRLTVL.

This sequence joins TRBV7-9 and TRBJ2-2, with 7 bases fitting TRBD1. The CDR3 length is 15 residues. V trimming: 5 bases; J trimming: 7 bases; junction bases outside the gene matches: 10. From germline, CDR1 is SEHNR and CDR2 FQNEAQ (reference sequence). For the CDR3, the DNA is TGTGCCAGCAGCCTTGGCTCAGGGGGATTCGGGGAGCTGTTTTTT. This translates into CASSLGSGGFGELFF.

By sample fraction, this clone is large. The chain is built from TRBV2 and TRBJ1-1; D remains unclear. The CDR3 extends over 12 amino acids. The V gene lost 5 bases and the J gene lost 5 bases, with 9 bases spanning the gap. Germline CDR1 SNHLY, CDR2 FYNNEI. The CDR3 reads CASSRTRTEAFF. The CDR3 region has the DNA TGTGCCAGCAGTAGGACGCGAACTGAAGCTTTCTTT.

The rearrangement links TRBV5-6 to TRBJ2-7, with D hard to call. CDR1 is SGHDT and CDR2 is YYEEEE in the germline V gene. The CDR3 is 12 residues long. Trimming took off 3 bases at V and 3 bases at J, with 7 bases between the two ends. CDR3 protein: CASSSRHYEQYF. CDR3 nucleotide sequence: TGTGCCAGCAGCTCCCGACACTACGAGCAGTACTTC. Complete variable domain (other parts from reference TRBV5-6 and TRBJ2-7): DAGVTQSPTHLIKTRGQQVTLRCSPKSGHDTVSWYQQALGQGPQFIFQYYEEEERQRGNFPDRFSGHQFPNYSSELNVNALLLGDSALYLCASSSRHYEQYFGPGTRLTVT.

This clone was counted only a few times. This chain connects TRBV6-6 to TRBJ2-7; 7 bases are shared with TRBD2. The CDR3 consists of 11 residues. The V and J ends lost 8 bases and 4 bases, in that order; junction bases with no gene match: 2. Germline V CDR1 and CDR2: MNHNY, SVGAGI (reference sequence). Here the CDR3 reads CASAAGYEQYF. In nucleotides, the CDR3 is TGTGCCAGCGCAGCGGGGTACGAGCAGTACTTC.

The V and J genes are TRBV30 and TRBJ2-2; tentatively, D is TRBD1 or TRBD2 (5 bases each). Trimming removed 1 base at V and 8 bases at J, with 14 bases between. Germline CDR1 GTSNPN, CDR2 SVGIG (reference sequence). CDR3 length: 14 residues. The CDR3 DNA sequence: TGTGCCTGGAGTGGGGGGACGAGAGGTGGGGAGCTGTTTTTT. It codes for CAWSGGTRGGELFF. The full variable domain, in which reference TRBV30 and TRBJ2-2 provide the parts outside the CDR3, is SQTIHQWPATLVQPVGSPLSLECTVEGTSNPNLYWYRQAAGRGLQLLFYSVGIGQISSEVPQNLSASRPQDRQFILSSKKLLLSDSGFYLCAWSGGTRGGELFFGEGSRLTVL.

The chain couples TRBV28 to TRBJ1-1; D uncertain. Per germline, CDR1 MDHEN and CDR2 SYDVKM. CDR3 length equals 14 residues. The ends were cut back, 10 bases at V and 1 base at J, with 16 bases in the middle. As DNA, the CDR3 is TGTGCCACCGGGCGAGGACGCTGGAACACTGAAGCTTTCTTT. Translation: CATGRGRWNTEAFF.

This chain connects TRBV19 to TRBJ1-3; D is uncertain. This CDR3 is built from 15 residues. V shed 3 bases and J shed 0 bases, with 9 bases lying between them. Germline V lookup: CDR1 LNHDA, CDR2 SQIVND (reference sequence). CDR3 coding DNA: TGTGCCAGTAGTATCGAGATCTACTCTGGAAACACCATATATTTT. It translates to CASSIEIYSGNTIYF.

This sequence joins TRBV4-2 and TRBJ2-1; 9 bases map to TRBD1. The germline V gene has CDR1 LGHNA and CDR2 YNFKEQ. The CDR3 is 15 residues long. V was clipped by 1 base and J by 7 bases; unmatched bases: 5. The DNA of the CDR3 is TGTGCCAGCAGCCAAGGACAGGGGGTGAGGAATGAGCAGTTCTTC. Translating gives CASSQGQGVRNEQFF.

The chain recombines TRBV20-1 with TRBJ1-1; D not resolved. Germline lookup yields CDR1 DFQATT and CDR2 SNEGSKA (reference sequence). The germline V and J ends were trimmed by 5 bases and 0 bases, with 4 bases remaining between them. The CDR3 extends over 11 amino acids. Here the CDR3 reads CSAQLNTEAFF. The CDR3 region has the DNA TGCAGTGCTCAACTGAACACTGAAGCTTTCTTT.

The chain joins TRBV7-2 to TRBJ2-4, with a tentative D call TRBD2 (7 bases). V lost 1 base and J 5 bases, leaving 21 bases between the germline ends. The CDR3 extends over 18 amino acids. Germline CDR1 SGHTA, CDR2 FQGNSA. The CDR3, as DNA: TGTGCCAGCAGCTTAGTTTTCCTAGCGGAGGGGGGGGAAAACATTCAGTACTTC. Its protein is CASSLVFLAEGGENIQYF.

The chain links TRBV19 to TRBJ1-5; TRBD1 might be the D (6 bases). The CDR3 covers 14 residues. Germline V CDR1 and CDR2: LNHDA, SQIVND (reference sequence). V lost 5 bases and J 7 bases, leaving 15 bases between the germline ends. CDR3 sequence reads: CASSLQGPNQPQHF. In DNA form, the CDR3 reads TGTGCCAGTAGTTTACAGGGTCCGAACCAGCCCCAGCATTTT.

The chain is built from TRBV27 and TRBJ1-5; possibly TRBD1 for D (6 bases). V was trimmed by 7 bases and J by 6 bases, leaving 16 bases between them. The CDR3 covers 14 residues. CDR1 is MNHEY, CDR2 SMNVEV, per germline (reference sequence). The CDR3 DNA follows: TGTGCCAGCACTCTTTGGGGGGCCGGTCAGCCCCAGCATTTT. This encodes CASTLWGAGQPQHF.

The chain carries TRBV6-6 and TRBJ1-5; TRBD1 agrees at 10 bases. Germline CDR1 reads MNHNY; CDR2 reads SVGAGI (reference sequence). The length of the CDR3 is 15 residues. J was trimmed by 6 bases and V by 2 bases; bases with no gene match: 4. The DNA for the CDR3 is TGTGCCAGCAGTTACGGGACAGGGGAGGGTCAGCCCCAGCATTTT. As protein: CASSYGTGEGQPQHF.

This chain uses TRBV7-2 with TRBJ2-1, with 13 bases fitting TRBD2. The V gene's germline CDR1 is SGHTA and CDR2 FQGNSA. There are 14 residues in the CDR3. Unmatched junction bases numbered 8, after V lost 4 bases and J lost 14 bases. CDR3 DNA sequence: TGTGCCAGCAGCTCGGGACTAGCGGGAAGTAGGGAGTTCTTC. Protein: CASSSGLAGSREFF.

The chain carries TRBV28 and TRBJ2-7; TRBD2 might be the D (6 bases). There are 13 residues in the CDR3. V lost 3 bases and J 3 bases, leaving 9 bases between the germline ends. From germline, CDR1 is MDHEN and CDR2 SYDVKM. For the CDR3, the DNA is TGTGCCAGCAGTTTCGGCGGGAACTACGAGCAGTACTTC. It is translated as CASSFGGNYEQYF.

The chain links TRBV6-1 to TRBJ1-2, with 10 bases fitting TRBD1. Germline V lookup: CDR1 MNHNS, CDR2 SASEGT. CDR3 length: 15 amino acids. V lost 6 bases, J lost 0 bases, and 4 bases stayed unmatched. As DNA, the CDR3 is TGTGCCAGCAGCCGCGGACAGGGGGCTAACTATGGCTACACCTTC. As protein: CASSRGQGANYGYTF.

CDR3 nucleotides: TGTGCCACCAGCAGAGACCACCTGAGCACCGGGGAGCTGTTTTTT. Residues: CATSRDHLSTGELFF. J is TRBJ2-2 and V is TRBV15; D not certain. The germline gives CDR1 LNHNV, CDR2 YYDKDF (reference sequence). This CDR3 is built from 15 residues. V was clipped by 0 bases and J by 4 bases, with 9 bases between them.

The chain employs TRBV6-5 and TRBJ1-1; TRBD1 matches at 10 bases. J lost 5 bases, V lost 1 base, and 7 bases had no gene match. CDR1 MNHEY and CDR2 SVGAGI come from the germline V gene. The CDR3 sequence is 16 residues long. For the CDR3, the DNA is TGTGCCAGCAGTTACTTCGGAGGACAGGGGGGGACTGAAGCTTTCTTT. This encodes CASSYFGGQGGTEAFF.